This is a list of T cell receptor beta chains from one sample in a study of PD-1 blockade in classical Hodgkin lymphoma. TCRdb's copy holds only in-frame clones and misses some; the assay was immunoSEQ multiplex PCR. The sample lists under 1,500 clones; nearly 80% were seen once. The sequencing used CD8+ T cells from blood, collected at baseline. These receptors all come from a human donor with classical Hodgkin lymphoma. CDR3s leave out the opening cysteine and the closing phenylalanine or tryptophan. The D gene is left open where the match is weak. Clone size, where shown, is once, few, many, or a class for clones that have expanded.

CDR3aa	abundance	v_gene	j_gene	d_gene
ASSVSRDRGRRAEAF	.	TRBV7-9	TRBJ1-1	TRBD1
ASSVEAENTEAF	few	TRBV9	TRBJ1-1	.
ASSLEAGGVKTQY	.	TRBV7-9	TRBJ2-5	TRBD1
ASSPRSLNQPQH	.	TRBV19	TRBJ1-5	.
ASSLEGQGVDTQY	few	TRBV5-4	TRBJ2-3	TRBD1
ASSPLAGGPPGTQY	.	TRBV13	TRBJ2-5	TRBD2
ASRLSGTGISPLH	.	TRBV4-1	TRBJ1-6	TRBD1
ASSLNPRGNQPQH	.	TRBV27	TRBJ1-5	.
ASSLPGLADYNEQF	.	TRBV7-8	TRBJ2-1	TRBD2
ATSSLQGARGYT	.	TRBV15	TRBJ1-2	TRBD1
ASSDRGNAVGGSQY	.	TRBV7-6	TRBJ2-3	TRBD1
ASSLTPYSYNEQF	.	TRBV7-2	TRBJ2-1	.
AWSETGNTIY	.	TRBV30	TRBJ1-3	.
ASWDELGTQY	.	TRBV19	TRBJ2-5	.
ASSVEDNYGYT	large	TRBV9	TRBJ1-2	.
ASRIAYTGELF	.	TRBV5-1	TRBJ2-2	.
ASTNRDDKY	.	TRBV7-2	TRBJ2-5	.
ASSSTGTSNEQF	.	TRBV6-5	TRBJ2-1	TRBD2
ASSFLPTGLDYGYT	.	TRBV5-6	TRBJ1-2	.
ASSHTPGQGHTEAF	.	TRBV4-1	TRBJ1-1	TRBD1
AWSRDGILLAKNIQY	.	TRBV30	TRBJ2-4	.